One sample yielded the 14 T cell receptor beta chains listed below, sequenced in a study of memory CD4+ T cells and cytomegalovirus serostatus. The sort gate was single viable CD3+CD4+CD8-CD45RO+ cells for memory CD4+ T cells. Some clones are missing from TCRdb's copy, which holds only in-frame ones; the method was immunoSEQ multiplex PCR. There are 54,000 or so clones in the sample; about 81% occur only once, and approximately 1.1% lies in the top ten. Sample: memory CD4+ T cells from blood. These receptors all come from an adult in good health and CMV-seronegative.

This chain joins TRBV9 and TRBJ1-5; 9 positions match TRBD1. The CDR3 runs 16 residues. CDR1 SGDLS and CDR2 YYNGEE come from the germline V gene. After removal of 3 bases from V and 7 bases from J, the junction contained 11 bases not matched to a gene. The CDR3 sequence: CASSAGGQGLRQPQHF. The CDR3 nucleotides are TGTGCCAGCAGCGCCGGGGGACAGGGATTGAGACAGCCCCAGCATTTT.

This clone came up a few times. This CDR3 reads CASILDTQSGNTIYF. The DNA of the CDR3 is TGTGCCAGCATCCTGGACACACAGTCTGGAAACACCATATATTTT. The genes are TRBV5-5 and TRBJ1-3, with D possibly TRBD1 on 5 matching bases. Germline V gene sequence: CDR1 SGHKS, CDR2 YYEKEE (reference sequence). V was trimmed by 6 bases and J by 1 base, leaving 14 bases between them. The CDR3 runs 15 residues.

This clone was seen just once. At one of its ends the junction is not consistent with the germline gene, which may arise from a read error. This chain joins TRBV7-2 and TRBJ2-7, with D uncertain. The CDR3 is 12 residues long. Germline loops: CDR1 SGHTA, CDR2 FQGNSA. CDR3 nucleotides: TGTGCCAGCAGCCACTACTCCGACGAGCAGTACTTC. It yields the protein CASSHYSDEQYF. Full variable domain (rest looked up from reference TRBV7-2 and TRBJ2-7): GAGVSQSPSNKVTEKGKDVELRCDPISGHTALYWYRQSLGQGLEFLIYFQGNSAPDKSGLPSDRFSAERTGGSVSTLTIQRTQQEDSAVYLCASSHYSDEQYFGPGTRLTVT.

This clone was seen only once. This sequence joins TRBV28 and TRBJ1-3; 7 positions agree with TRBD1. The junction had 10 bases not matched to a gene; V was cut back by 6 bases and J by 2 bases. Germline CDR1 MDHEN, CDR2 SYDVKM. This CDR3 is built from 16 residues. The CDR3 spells CASRGSQGKAGNTIYF. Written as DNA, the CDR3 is TGTGCCAGCAGGGGATCACAGGGGAAAGCTGGAAACACCATATATTTT.

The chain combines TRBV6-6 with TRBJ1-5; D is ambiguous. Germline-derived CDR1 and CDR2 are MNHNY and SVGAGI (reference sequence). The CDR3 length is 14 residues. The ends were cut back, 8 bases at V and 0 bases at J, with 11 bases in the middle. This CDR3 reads CASCSGDSNQPQHF. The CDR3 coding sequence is TGTGCCAGCTGTTCCGGGGATAGCAATCAGCCCCAGCATTTT.

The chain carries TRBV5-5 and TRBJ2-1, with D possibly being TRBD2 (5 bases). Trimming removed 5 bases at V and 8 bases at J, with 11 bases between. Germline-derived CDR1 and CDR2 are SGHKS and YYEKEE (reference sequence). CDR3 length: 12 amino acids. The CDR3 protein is CASRTTADEQFF. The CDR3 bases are TGTGCCAGCAGGACCACAGCGGATGAGCAGTTCTTC.

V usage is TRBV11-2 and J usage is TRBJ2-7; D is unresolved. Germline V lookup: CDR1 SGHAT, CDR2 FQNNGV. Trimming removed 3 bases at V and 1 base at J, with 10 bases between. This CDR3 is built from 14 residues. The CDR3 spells CASSLNGRSYEQYF. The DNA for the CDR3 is TGTGCCAGCAGCTTGAATGGGCGGTCCTACGAGCAGTACTTC. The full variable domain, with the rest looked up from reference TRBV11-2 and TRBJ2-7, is EAGVAQSPRYKIIEKRQSVAFWCNPISGHATLYWYQQILGQGPKLLIQFQNNGVVDDSQLPKDRFSAERLKGVDSTLKIQPAKLEDSAVYLCASSLNGRSYEQYFGPGTRLTVT.

The CDR3 region has the DNA TGTGCCAGCTCACCACGACGTGCCCAAGAGACCCAGTACTTC. It specifies CASSPRRAQETQYF. J is TRBJ2-5 and V is TRBV18; D is unresolved. This CDR3 contains 14 residues. Germline V CDR1 and CDR2: KGHSH, LQKENI. The germline V and J ends were trimmed by 1 base and 1 base, with 7 bases remaining between them.

The CDR3 nucleotides read TGTGCCAGTAGTGCTCTTACCTCAACAGGGCGAGAGACCCAGTACTTC. Translation gives CASSALTSTGRETQYF. The rearrangement links TRBV19 to TRBJ2-5, with a possible D match to TRBD1 (6 bases). This CDR3 comprises 16 residues. V was trimmed by 5 bases and J by 4 bases, leaving 20 bases between them. Germline CDR1 LNHDA, CDR2 SQIVND (reference sequence).

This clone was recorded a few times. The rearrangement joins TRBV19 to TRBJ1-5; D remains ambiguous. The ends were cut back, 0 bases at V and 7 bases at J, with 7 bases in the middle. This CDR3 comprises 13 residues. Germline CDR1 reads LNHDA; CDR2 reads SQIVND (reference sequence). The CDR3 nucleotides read TGTGCCAGTAGTATAGAGGGCTACCAGCCCCAGCATTTT. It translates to CASSIEGYQPQHF. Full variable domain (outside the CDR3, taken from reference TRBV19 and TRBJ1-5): DGGITQSPKYLFRKEGQNVTLSCEQNLNHDAMYWYRQDPGQGLRLIYYSQIVNDFQKGDIAEGYSVSREKKESFPLTVTSAQKNPTAFYLCASSIEGYQPQHFGDGTRLSIL.

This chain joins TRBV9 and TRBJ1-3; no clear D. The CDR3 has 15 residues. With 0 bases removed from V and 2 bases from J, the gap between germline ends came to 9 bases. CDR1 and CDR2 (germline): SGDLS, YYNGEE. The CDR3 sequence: CASSVEGGTGNTIYF. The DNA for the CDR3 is TGTGCCAGCAGCGTAGAAGGAGGGACTGGAAACACCATATATTTT.

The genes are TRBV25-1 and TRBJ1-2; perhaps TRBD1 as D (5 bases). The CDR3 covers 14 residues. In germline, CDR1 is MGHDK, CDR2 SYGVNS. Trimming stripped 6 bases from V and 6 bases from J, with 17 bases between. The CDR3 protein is CASSQGRDLDGYTF. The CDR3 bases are TGTGCCAGCAGCCAGGGTAGGGATTTGGATGGCTACACCTTC.

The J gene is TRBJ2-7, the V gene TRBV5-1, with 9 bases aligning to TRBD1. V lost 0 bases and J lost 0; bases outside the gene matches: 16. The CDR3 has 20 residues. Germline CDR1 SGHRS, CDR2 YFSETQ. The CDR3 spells CASSLDVGTGSYPSSYEQYF. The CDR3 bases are TGCGCCAGCAGCTTGGATGTTGGGACAGGGTCTTACCCAAGCTCCTACGAGCAGTACTTC.

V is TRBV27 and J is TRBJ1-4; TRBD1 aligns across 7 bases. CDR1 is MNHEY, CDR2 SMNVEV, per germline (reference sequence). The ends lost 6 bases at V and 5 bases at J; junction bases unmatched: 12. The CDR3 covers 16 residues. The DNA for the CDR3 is TGTGCCAGCAGAAGCGTCACCGGGACAGTAAATGAAAAACTGTTTTTT. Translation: CASRSVTGTVNEKLFF.